A single sample gave rise to the 4 T cell receptor beta chains below, sequenced in a study of PD-1 blockade in classical Hodgkin lymphoma (TCRdb year 2020). Per the publication, the time point label means: cycle 1 day 1 (C1D1), immediately before nivolumab initiation. Every trial patient had relapsed following autologous stem cell transplantation, and prior brentuximab vedotin exposure was what differed among cohorts A, B and C. The library was prepared using the immunoSEQ multiplex PCR assay. TCRdb retrieved this table from immuneACCESS and kept in-frame rearrangements only. Not all clones are present; in checked studies, unresolved V genes account for under half, and no reason is known for the remainder. This sample is represented by just over 60,000 clones; roughly 88% of them were singletons. The ten largest clonotypes hold 9.5% to 15% of the sample. The input for sequencing was peripheral blood mononuclear cells (PBMCs), taken at baseline. The receptors here all came from a human donor with classical Hodgkin lymphoma.

This chain connects TRBV6-5 to TRBJ1-5; D is perhaps TRBD1 (6 bases). The CDR3 runs 14 residues. Germline-derived CDR1 and CDR2 are MNHEY and SVGAGI. The V end lost 2 bases, the J end lost 3 bases, and 8 bases lay between the germline ends. CDR3 DNA: TGTGCCAGCAGTTACGACAGGAACAATCAGCCCCAGCATTTT. Translating it yields CASSYDRNNQPQHF.

In the case of this clone: One end of the junction varies from germline; a read error may be responsible. The genes are TRBV5-3 and TRBJ1-2; 7 positions agree with TRBD1. TRBV5-3 is flagged as an ORF with uncertain function. The CDR3 loop spans 15 amino acids. The CDR3 region is CARSLASRGVADDAF. The CDR3 DNA reads as TGTGCCAGAAGCTTGGCTTCCAGGGGGGTGGCAGACGACGCCTTC.

The rearrangement links TRBV5-6 to TRBJ2-1; D gene uncertain. The CDR3 contains 14 residues. V shed 3 bases and J shed 0 bases, with 7 bases lying between them. Germline V gene data show CDR1 as SGHDT and CDR2 as YYEEEE. The CDR3 sequence is CASSSWTSYNEQFF. The CDR3 DNA reads TGTGCCAGCAGCTCCTGGACCTCCTACAATGAGCAGTTCTTC. Full variable domain (remainder filled in from reference TRBV5-6 and TRBJ2-1): DAGVTQSPTHLIKTRGQQVTLRCSPKSGHDTVSWYQQALGQGPQFIFQYYEEEERQRGNFPDRFSGHQFPNYSSELNVNALLLGDSALYLCASSSWTSYNEQFFGPGTRLTVL.

This chain uses TRBV6-5 with TRBJ1-2; a weak D match, TRBD1 (6 bases). V lost 8 bases to trimming and J lost 4 bases, with 17 bases between them. The CDR3 is made up of 14 amino acids. Germline CDR1 MNHEY, CDR2 SVGAGI. CDR3 sequence reads: CASDGQRNLYGYTF. As DNA, the CDR3 is TGTGCCAGCGACGGACAGAGGAACCTCTATGGCTACACCTTC.